This TCR beta chain was observed in a study of shared clonotypes between healthy human individuals. About the research overall: Three plates each covered CD4 naive and memory; CD8 naive two, CD8 memory one.

Sequencing was performed with immunoSEQ multiplex PCR; in TCRdb, only in-frame clones are kept and a portion is missing. The sample has about a million clones; approximately 77% are singletons. In the case of this clone: What it binds is not known.

Study outcomes and limitations: Generation of non-shared clonotypes was less probable than generation of clonotypes shared by all four donors. Apart from blood, nothing was sampled; tissue repertoires likely differ. It was anticipated that sequencing depth would influence how many clonotypes donors shared.

V shed 6 bases, J shed 3 bases, and the junction held 7 bases outside the gene matches. This CDR3 region has 15 residues. CDR1 and CDR2 from the germline V gene are PRHDT and FYEKMQ (reference sequence). The chain employs TRBV13 and TRBJ2-3, with 9 bases lining up with TRBD2. This TCR was sampled from a man between 18 and 35 years old in good health. Some clones in this sample may be carry-over from other donors' samples. The specimen was memory CD4+ T cells from PBMCs. Subset noted: CD45RA-negative fraction. In DNA, the CDR3 is TGTGCCAGCAGACTTAGCGGGAGCATGACAGATACGCAGTATTTT. This codes for CASRLSGSMTDTQYF. Based on the CDR3 plus reference TRBV13 and TRBJ2-3, the full variable domain is AAGVIQSPRHLIKEKRETATLKCYPIPRHDTVYWYQQGPGQDPQFLISFYEKMQSDKGSIPDRFSAQQFSDYHSELNMSSLELGDSALYFCASRLSGSMTDTQYFGPGTRLTVL.